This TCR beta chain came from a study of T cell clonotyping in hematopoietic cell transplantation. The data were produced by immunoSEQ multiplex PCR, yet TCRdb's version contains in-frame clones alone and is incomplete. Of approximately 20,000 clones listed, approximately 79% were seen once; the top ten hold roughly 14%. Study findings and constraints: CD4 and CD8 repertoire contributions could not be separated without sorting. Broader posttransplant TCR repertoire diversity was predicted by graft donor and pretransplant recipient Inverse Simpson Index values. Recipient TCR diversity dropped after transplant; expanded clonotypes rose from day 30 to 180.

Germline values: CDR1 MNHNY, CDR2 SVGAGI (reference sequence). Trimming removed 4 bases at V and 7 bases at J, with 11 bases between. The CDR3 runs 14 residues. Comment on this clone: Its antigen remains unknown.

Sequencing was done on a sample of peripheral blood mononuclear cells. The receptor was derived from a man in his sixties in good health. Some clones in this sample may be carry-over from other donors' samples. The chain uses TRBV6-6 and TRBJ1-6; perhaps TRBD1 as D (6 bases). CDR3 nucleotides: TGTGCCAGCAGTTTAGACAGGAGCAATTCACCCCTCCACTTT. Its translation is CASSLDRSNSPLHF.